Below are 3 T cell receptor beta chains sequenced from a single sample in a study of shared clonotypes between healthy human individuals. The repertoire was sequenced with immunoSEQ multiplex PCR; TCRdb's copy has only in-frame clones and lacks some. Of more than 400,000 clones listed, about 85% are singletons. Sequencing input: PBMCs. The origin of the receptors is a woman between 40 and 55 years old in good health. Some clones in this sample may be carry-over from other donors' samples.

This rearrangement joins TRBV5-1 to TRBJ1-1; D might be TRBD1 (6 bases). Germline CDR1 reads SGHRS; CDR2 reads YFSETQ. The CDR3 spans 15 residues. The germline V and J ends were trimmed by 4 bases and 1 base, with 14 bases remaining between them. The CDR3 is CASSQTPGQNTEAFF. The CDR3 region has the DNA TGCGCCAGCAGCCAAACCCCGGGACAGAACACTGAAGCTTTCTTT.

This clone was recorded many times. The rearrangement joins TRBV30 to TRBJ1-5; D ambiguous. The CDR3 spans 14 residues. Trimming cost V 0 bases and J 3 bases, with 9 bases left between them. Per germline, CDR1 GTSNPN and CDR2 SVGIG (reference sequence). CDR3 DNA: TGTGCCTGGAGTGTATCGCCGATCAATCAGCCCCAGCATTTT. Translating it yields CAWSVSPINQPQHF.

This chain links TRBV28 with TRBJ2-3; TRBD2 aligns across 9 bases. Germline assignment: CDR1 MDHEN and CDR2 SYDVKM. The CDR3 length is 15 residues. Trimming at V came to 3 bases and at J to 4 bases, leaving 5 bases not matched to a gene. In DNA form, the CDR3 reads TGTGCCAGCAGTTTTGGGGCGGGAGGGGCAGATACGCAGTATTTT. Amino acids: CASSFGAGGADTQYF.